Listed here are 18 T cell receptor beta chains from one sample, sequenced in a study of cytomegalovirus exposure and HLA in healthy donors. TCRdb's copy holds only in-frame clones and misses some; the assay was immunoSEQ multiplex PCR. The sample includes about 190,000 clones, roughly 86% of them seen just once. Sequencing was carried out using PBMCs. These receptors originate from a woman between 18 and 30 years old in good health and CMV-seronegative.

The count of this clone is one. The chain combines TRBV5-6 with TRBJ2-2, with 9 bases lining up with TRBD1. CDR3 length: 16 residues. The germline CDR1 and CDR2 sequences are SGHDT and YYEEEE. The junction had 10 bases not matched to a gene; V was cut back by 3 bases and J by 7 bases. The CDR3: CASSSKLQGASGELFF. CDR3 in DNA: TGTGCCAGCAGCTCGAAATTACAGGGGGCCAGCGGGGAGCTGTTTTTT.

The chain is built from TRBV7-9 and TRBJ1-4; TRBD1 might be the D (5 bases). CDR1 is SEHNR, CDR2 FQNEAQ, per germline (reference sequence). This CDR3 region has 18 residues. V lost 0 bases and J 2 bases, leaving 16 bases between the germline ends. The CDR3 sequence: CASSLAVGIQATNEKLFF. The CDR3, as DNA: TGTGCCAGCAGCTTAGCAGTGGGGATACAGGCCACTAATGAAAAACTGTTTTTT.

The rearrangement joins TRBV5-3 to TRBJ2-7; 12 nucleotides line up with TRBD2. TRBV5-3 is an ORF; its function is uncertain. V dropped 4 bases and J dropped 2; count of bases not matched to a gene: 10. This CDR3 has 17 residues. The CDR3 region has the DNA TGTGCCAGAAGCCCGGGTCCGAGACTAGCGGGGGCCTACGAGCAGTACTTC. Its translation is CARSPGPRLAGAYEQYF.

The chain links TRBV11-2 to TRBJ1-2; D is possibly TRBD1 (5 bases). V lost 8 bases to trimming and J lost 5 bases, with 15 bases between them. Germline CDR1 and CDR2: SGHAT and FQNNGV. The CDR3 length is 13 residues. CDR3 region: CASQSGDRYGYTF. As DNA, the CDR3 is TGTGCCAGCCAGTCGGGGGATAGGTATGGCTACACCTTC.

CDR3 nucleotide sequence: TGTGCCAGCAGCAGTACAGGAACTAATGAAAAACTGTTTTTT. Translating gives CASSSTGTNEKLFF. The chain links TRBV6-1 to TRBJ1-4; weak D call: TRBD1 (5 bases). V lost 6 bases and J lost 1, with 9 bases in between. The CDR3 is made up of 14 amino acids. Germline V CDR1 and CDR2: MNHNS, SASEGT.

The gene calls are TRBV5-1 and TRBJ2-7; 10 bases are a match to TRBD1. Looked up from germline, CDR1 is SGHRS and CDR2 is YFSETQ. The CDR3 covers 15 residues. The trim removed 0 bases at V and 4 bases at J, leaving 4 bases unmatched. In DNA, the CDR3 is TGCGCCAGCAGCTTGGCCCGGGACAGGGGTTACGAGCAGTACTTC. Translating it yields CASSLARDRGYEQYF.

The J gene is TRBJ2-2, the V gene TRBV14; 9 positions match TRBD1. V shed 2 bases and J 0 bases; nucleotides not matched to a gene: 10. This CDR3 has 19 residues. Germline V gene sequence: CDR1 SGHDN, CDR2 FVKESK. CDR3 sequence reads: CASSQRGQGIDANTGELFF. The CDR3 DNA reads as TGTGCCAGCAGCCAACGGGGACAGGGTATTGACGCGAACACCGGGGAGCTGTTTTTT. Full variable domain (rest looked up from reference TRBV14 and TRBJ2-2): EAGVTQFPSHSVIEKGQTVTLRCDPISGHDNLYWYRRVMGKEIKFLLHFVKESKQDESGMPNNRFLAERTGGTYSTLKVQPAELEDSGVYFCASSQRGQGIDANTGELFFGEGSRLTVL.

The genes are TRBV6-5 and TRBJ2-2; D perhaps matches TRBD1 (6 bases). The V gene's germline CDR1 is MNHEY and CDR2 SVGAGI. Trimming removed 6 bases at V and 0 bases at J, with 8 bases between. The CDR3 has 14 amino acids. CDR3 sequence reads: CASSRTANTGELFF. CDR3 in DNA: TGTGCCAGCAGCAGGACAGCGAACACCGGGGAGCTGTTTTTT.

The chain links TRBV7-9 to TRBJ2-3; D gene unclear. Germline loops: CDR1 SEHNR, CDR2 FQNEAQ (reference sequence). This CDR3 spans 12 amino acids. Trimming removed 5 bases from V and 0 bases from J, with 3 bases in between. The CDR3 protein is CASSLSTDTQYF. CDR3 DNA sequence: TGTGCCAGCAGCCTAAGCACAGATACGCAGTATTTT.

The chain employs TRBV10-3 and TRBJ1-1; 8 bases are shared with TRBD1. The CDR3 runs to 15 residues. CDR1 and CDR2 (germline): ENHRY, SYGVKD. J gave up 1 base and V 3 bases, and 4 bases lay outside the gene matches. CDR3 sequence reads: CAISEGTGANTEAFF. Here the CDR3 DNA reads TGTGCCATCAGTGAAGGGACAGGAGCGAACACTGAAGCTTTCTTT.

DNA of the CDR3: TGTGCCATCAGTGGGGAGGGCGGGCCGACCGGGGAGCTGTTTTTT. It codes for CAISGEGGPTGELFF. This rearrangement joins TRBV10-3 to TRBJ2-2; 7 bases are a match to TRBD2. The CDR3 sequence is 15 residues long. The trim removed 4 bases at V and 5 bases at J, leaving 7 bases unmatched. Germline V CDR1 and CDR2: ENHRY, SYGVKD.

The chain recombines TRBV27 with TRBJ1-1; D might be TRBD1 (6 bases). There are 14 residues in the CDR3. V was shortened by 4 bases and J by 1 base, with 10 bases between the two germline ends. Germline V gives CDR1 MNHEY, CDR2 SMNVEV (reference sequence). CDR3 in DNA: TGTGCCAGCAGTTACAGGGAGCCGAACACTGAAGCTTTCTTT. Protein product: CASSYREPNTEAFF.

The chain employs TRBV21-1 and TRBJ2-7; the D segment call TRBD2 is taken from the table without a DNA check. TRBV21-1 is marked as a pseudogene. The CDR3 has 16 amino acids. The CDR3 loop is CASSKTGLADLYEQYF. The CDR3 DNA reads as TGTGCCAGCAGCAAGACTGGACTAGCGGACCTCTACGAGCAGTACTTC.

The chain couples TRBV7-6 to TRBJ1-1; no reliable D call. The CDR3 has 14 residues. Trimming removed 1 base at V and 1 base at J, with 7 bases between. CDR1 and CDR2 from the germline V gene are SGHVS and FNYEAQ. CDR3 in amino acids: CASSLVQKNTEAFF. For the CDR3, the DNA is TGTGCCAGCAGCTTAGTACAGAAGAACACTGAAGCTTTCTTT.

The V and J genes are TRBV30 and TRBJ2-1, with a possible D match to TRBD2 (6 bases). Germline lookup yields CDR1 GTSNPN and CDR2 SVGIG (reference sequence). V lost 7 bases, J lost 8 bases, and 24 bases lay in between. The CDR3 consists of 15 residues. CDR3 nucleotides: TGTGCCTACGCGCCCGGGGGTCGGGAATTCGATGAGCAGTTCTTC. Translating it yields CAYAPGGREFDEQFF.

The chain recombines TRBV7-2 with TRBJ1-5; D uncertain. Looked up from germline, CDR1 is SGHTA and CDR2 is FQGNSA. The length of the CDR3 is 15 residues. With 2 bases removed from V and 0 bases from J, the gap between germline ends came to 8 bases. The CDR3 DNA is TGTGCCAGCAGCTTAACCCCTAGTAGCAATCAGCCCCAGCATTTT. It encodes CASSLTPSSNQPQHF.

This clone showed up just once. V is TRBV11-2 and J is TRBJ1-5; D remains unclear. Germline V lookup: CDR1 SGHAT, CDR2 FQNNGV. Trimming removed 3 bases at V and 5 bases at J, with 11 bases between. This CDR3 spans 14 amino acids. This CDR3 is CASSFGGNDQPQHF. The CDR3 nucleotides are TGTGCCAGCAGCTTCGGAGGGAACGATCAGCCCCAGCATTTT.

The chain carries TRBV10-3 and TRBJ2-1; 12 bases agree with TRBD1. CDR3 length: 16 amino acids. The J segment lost 4 bases and the V segment lost 4 bases, leaving 5 bases of the junction unmatched. The germline V gene has CDR1 ENHRY and CDR2 SYGVKD. The CDR3 loop reads CAISGDRGLGYNEQFF. In DNA, the CDR3 is TGTGCCATCAGTGGGGACAGGGGGCTTGGATACAATGAGCAGTTCTTC.